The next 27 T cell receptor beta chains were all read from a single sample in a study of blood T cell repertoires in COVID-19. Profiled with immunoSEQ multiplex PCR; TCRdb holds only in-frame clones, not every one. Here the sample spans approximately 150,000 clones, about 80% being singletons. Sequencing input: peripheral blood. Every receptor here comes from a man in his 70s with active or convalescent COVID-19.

The CDR3 DNA sequence: TGTGCCAGCACCTCCAGGGGTAAAGGGGGTTTGGCTGAAGCTTTCTTT. Translated, it gives CASTSRGKGGLAEAFF. This chain uses TRBV7-9 with TRBJ1-1; tentatively, D is TRBD1 (6 bases). Between the trimmed V and J ends, which lost 7 bases and 6 bases, there was a span of 24 bases. Germline CDR1 and CDR2: SEHNR and FQNEAQ (reference sequence). The CDR3 spans 16 residues.

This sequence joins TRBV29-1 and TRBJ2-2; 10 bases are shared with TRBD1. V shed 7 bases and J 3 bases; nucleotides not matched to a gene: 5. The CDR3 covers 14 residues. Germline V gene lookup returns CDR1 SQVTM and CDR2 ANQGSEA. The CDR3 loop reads CSGRDRGHTGELFF. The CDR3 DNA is TGCAGCGGCCGGGACAGGGGCCACACCGGGGAGCTGTTTTTT.

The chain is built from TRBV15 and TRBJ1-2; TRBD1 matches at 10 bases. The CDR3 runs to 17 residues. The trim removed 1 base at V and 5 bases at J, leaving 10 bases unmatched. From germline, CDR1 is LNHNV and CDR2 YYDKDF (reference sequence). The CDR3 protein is CATSRARDRGLGYGYTF. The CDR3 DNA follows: TGTGCCACCAGCAGAGCCCGGGACAGGGGATTGGGGTATGGCTACACCTTC.

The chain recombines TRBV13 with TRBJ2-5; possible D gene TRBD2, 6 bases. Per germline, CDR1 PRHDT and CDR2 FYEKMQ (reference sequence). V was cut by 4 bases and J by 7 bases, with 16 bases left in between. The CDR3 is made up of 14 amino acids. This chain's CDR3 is CASSSGPTGGTQYF. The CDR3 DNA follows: TGTGCCAGCAGCTCCGGGCCCACCGGGGGGACCCAGTACTTC.

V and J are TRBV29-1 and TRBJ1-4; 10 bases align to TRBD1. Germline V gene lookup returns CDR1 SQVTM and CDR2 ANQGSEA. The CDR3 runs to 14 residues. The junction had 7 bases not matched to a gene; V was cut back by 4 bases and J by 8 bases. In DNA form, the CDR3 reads TGCAGCGTTGGTGCCCCGGGACAGGGGGAAAAACTGTTTTTT. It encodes CSVGAPGQGEKLFF. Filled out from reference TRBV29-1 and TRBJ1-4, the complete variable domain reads SAVISQKPSRDICQRGTSLTIQCQVDSQVTMMFWYRQQPGQSLTLIATANQGSEATYESGFVIDKFPISRPNLTFSTLTVSNMSPEDSSIYLCSVGAPGQGEKLFFGSGTQLSVL.

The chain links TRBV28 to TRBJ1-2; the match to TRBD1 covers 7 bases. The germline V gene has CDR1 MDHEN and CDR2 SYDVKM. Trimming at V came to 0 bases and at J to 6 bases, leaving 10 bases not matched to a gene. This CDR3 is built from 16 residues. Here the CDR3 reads CASSLWAGGTEDGYTF. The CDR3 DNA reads TGTGCCAGCAGTTTATGGGCAGGGGGAACGGAAGATGGCTACACCTTC.

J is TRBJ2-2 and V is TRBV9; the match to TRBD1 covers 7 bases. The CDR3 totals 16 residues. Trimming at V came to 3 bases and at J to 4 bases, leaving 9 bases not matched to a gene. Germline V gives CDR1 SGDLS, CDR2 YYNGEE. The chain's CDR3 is CASSASTGAATGELFF. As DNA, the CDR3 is TGTGCCAGCAGCGCCTCAACAGGGGCGGCCACCGGGGAGCTGTTTTTT.

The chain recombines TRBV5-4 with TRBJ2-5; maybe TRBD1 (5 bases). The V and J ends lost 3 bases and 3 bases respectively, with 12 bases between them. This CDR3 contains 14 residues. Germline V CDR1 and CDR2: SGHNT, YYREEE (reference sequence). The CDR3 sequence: CASSSYQGEETQYF. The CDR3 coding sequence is TGTGCCAGCAGCTCCTATCAGGGCGAAGAGACCCAGTACTTC.

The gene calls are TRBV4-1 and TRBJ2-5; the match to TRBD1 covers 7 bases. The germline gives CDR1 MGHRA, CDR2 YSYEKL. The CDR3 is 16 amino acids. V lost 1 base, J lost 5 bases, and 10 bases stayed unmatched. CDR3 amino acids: CASSQVETGPGETQYF. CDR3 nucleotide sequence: TGCGCCAGCAGCCAAGTAGAGACAGGGCCGGGGGAGACCCAGTACTTC.

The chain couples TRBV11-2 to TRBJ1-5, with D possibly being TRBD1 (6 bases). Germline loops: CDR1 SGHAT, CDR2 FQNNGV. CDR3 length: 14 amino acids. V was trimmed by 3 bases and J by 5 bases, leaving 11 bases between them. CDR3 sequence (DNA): TGTGCCAGCAGCTTGGGGGCAGCATATCAGCCCCAGCATTTT. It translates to CASSLGAAYQPQHF.

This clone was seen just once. CDR3: CASSRTGIYQDTQYF. The CDR3 DNA reads TGTGCCAGCAGCCGCACAGGGATTTATCAAGATACGCAGTATTTT. This chain joins TRBV7-8 and TRBJ2-3; a possible D gene is TRBD1 (6 bases). The V and J ends lost 5 bases and 5 bases respectively, with 17 bases between them. The CDR3 sequence is 15 residues long. Germline CDR1 is SGHVS and CDR2 is FQNEAQ.

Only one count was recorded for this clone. CDR3 sequence reads: CASSPSGTANSNQPQHF. For the CDR3, the DNA is TGTGCCAGCTCACCATCTGGAACAGCTAATTCCAATCAGCCCCAGCATTTT. The J gene is TRBJ1-5, the V gene TRBV18; D is ambiguous. This CDR3 is built from 17 residues. Trimming took 2 bases from V and 3 from J, leaving 17 bases between them. Looked up from germline, CDR1 is KGHSH and CDR2 is LQKENI.

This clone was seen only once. CDR3 coding DNA: TGTGCCAGCAGCATACTAGAGAACACTGAAGCTTTCTTT. Its translation: CASSILENTEAFF. V gene TRBV5-8 combines with J gene TRBJ1-1; no clear D. Germline values: CDR1 SGHTS, CDR2 YDEGEE. The CDR3 totals 13 residues. The V and J ends lost 4 bases and 1 base respectively, with 8 bases between them.

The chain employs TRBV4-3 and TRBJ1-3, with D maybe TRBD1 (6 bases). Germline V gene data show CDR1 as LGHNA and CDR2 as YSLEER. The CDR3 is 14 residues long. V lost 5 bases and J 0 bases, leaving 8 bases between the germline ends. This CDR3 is CASSIQGSGNTIYF. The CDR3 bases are TGCGCCAGCAGCATACAGGGCTCTGGAAACACCATATATTTT.

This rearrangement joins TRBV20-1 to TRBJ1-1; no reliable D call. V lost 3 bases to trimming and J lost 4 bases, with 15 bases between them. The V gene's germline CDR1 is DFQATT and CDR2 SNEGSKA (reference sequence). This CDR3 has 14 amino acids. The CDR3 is CSASRQTLGTEAFF. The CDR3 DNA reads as TGCAGTGCTAGTCGGCAGACTCTCGGCACTGAAGCTTTCTTT.

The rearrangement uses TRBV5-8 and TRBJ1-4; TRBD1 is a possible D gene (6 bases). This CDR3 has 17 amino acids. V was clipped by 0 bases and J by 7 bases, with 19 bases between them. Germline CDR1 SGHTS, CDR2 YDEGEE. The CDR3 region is CASSLEAARQGGEKLFF. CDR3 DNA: TGTGCCAGCAGCTTGGAGGCGGCCCGACAAGGGGGTGAAAAACTGTTTTTT.

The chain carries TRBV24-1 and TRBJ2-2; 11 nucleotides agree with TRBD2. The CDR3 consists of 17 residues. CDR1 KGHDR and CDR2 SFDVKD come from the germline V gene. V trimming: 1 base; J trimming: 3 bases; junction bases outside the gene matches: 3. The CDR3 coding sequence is TGTGCCACCAGTGATTTCCTAGCGGGAGGACACACCGGGGAGCTGTTTTTT. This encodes CATSDFLAGGHTGELFF.

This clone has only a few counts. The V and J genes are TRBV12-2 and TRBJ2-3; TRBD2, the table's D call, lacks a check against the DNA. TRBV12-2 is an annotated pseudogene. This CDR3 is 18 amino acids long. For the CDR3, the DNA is TGTGCAAGTCGCTTAAGCGGGAGGGGCAGGGAGCGAACAGATACGCAGTATTTT. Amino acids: CASRLSGRGRERTDTQYF.

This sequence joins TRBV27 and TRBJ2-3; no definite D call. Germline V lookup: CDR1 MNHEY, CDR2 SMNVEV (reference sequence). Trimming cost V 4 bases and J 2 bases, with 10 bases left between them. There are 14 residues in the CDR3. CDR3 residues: CASSSRRVTDTQYF. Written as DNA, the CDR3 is TGTGCCAGCAGTTCCCGGAGAGTCACAGATACGCAGTATTTT.

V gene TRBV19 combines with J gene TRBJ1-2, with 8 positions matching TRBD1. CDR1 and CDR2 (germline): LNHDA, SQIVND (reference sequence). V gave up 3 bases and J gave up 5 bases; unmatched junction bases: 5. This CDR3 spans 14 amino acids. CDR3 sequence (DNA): TGTGCCAGTAGTATGGCAGGGGGCGGGTATGGCTACACCTTC. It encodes CASSMAGGGYGYTF.

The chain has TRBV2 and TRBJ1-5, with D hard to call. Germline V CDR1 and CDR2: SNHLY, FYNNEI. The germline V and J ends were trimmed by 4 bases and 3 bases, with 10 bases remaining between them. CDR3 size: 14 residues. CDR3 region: CASSGRSANQPQHF. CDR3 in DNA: TGTGCCAGCAGTGGGAGAAGCGCCAATCAGCCCCAGCATTTT.

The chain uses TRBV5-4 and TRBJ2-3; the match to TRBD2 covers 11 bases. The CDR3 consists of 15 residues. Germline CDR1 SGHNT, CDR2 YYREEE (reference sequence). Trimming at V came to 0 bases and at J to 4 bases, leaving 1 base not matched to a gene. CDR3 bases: TGTGCCAGCAGCTTGGCTAGCGGGAGGTCAGATACGCAGTATTTT. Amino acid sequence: CASSLASGRSDTQYF.

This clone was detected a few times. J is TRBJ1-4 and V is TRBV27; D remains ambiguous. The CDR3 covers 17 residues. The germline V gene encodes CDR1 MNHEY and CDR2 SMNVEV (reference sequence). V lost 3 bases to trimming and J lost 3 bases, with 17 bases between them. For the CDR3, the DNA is TGTGCCAGCAGTTTCAGTCGTGGCCACGCGGCTAATGAAAAACTGTTTTTT. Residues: CASSFSRGHAANEKLFF.

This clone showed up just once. This CDR3 reads CASSLERQETQYF. In DNA form, the CDR3 reads TGTGCCAGCAGCTTGGAGCGGCAAGAGACCCAGTACTTC. This sequence joins TRBV5-4 and TRBJ2-5; possible D gene TRBD2, 5 bases. The germline V gene has CDR1 SGHNT and CDR2 YYREEE (reference sequence). The CDR3 is 13 residues long. The V gene lost 0 bases and the J gene lost 2 bases, with 5 bases spanning the gap.

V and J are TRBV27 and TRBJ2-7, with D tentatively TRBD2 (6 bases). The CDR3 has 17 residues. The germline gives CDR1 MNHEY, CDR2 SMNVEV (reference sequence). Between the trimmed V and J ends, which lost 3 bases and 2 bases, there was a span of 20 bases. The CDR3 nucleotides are TGTGCCAGCAGTTTCTCAGGAGGGACGGAGATCCCCTACGAGCAGTACTTC. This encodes CASSFSGGTEIPYEQYF.

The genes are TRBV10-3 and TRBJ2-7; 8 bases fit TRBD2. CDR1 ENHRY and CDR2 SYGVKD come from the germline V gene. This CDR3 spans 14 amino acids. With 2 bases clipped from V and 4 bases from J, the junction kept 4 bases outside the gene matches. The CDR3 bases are TGTGCCATCAGTGAGGCCGCTAGCGGGTACGAGCAGTACTTC. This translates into CAISEAASGYEQYF.

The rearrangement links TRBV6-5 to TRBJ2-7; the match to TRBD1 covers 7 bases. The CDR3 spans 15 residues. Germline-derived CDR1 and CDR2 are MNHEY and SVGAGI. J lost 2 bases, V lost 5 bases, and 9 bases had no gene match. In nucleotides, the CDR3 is TGTGCCAGCAGTAAATCGACAGGGCCGACCTACGAGCAGTACTTC. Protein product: CASSKSTGPTYEQYF.